The clone carrying this TCR beta chain was found many times. The antigen is not known. The entry originates in a study of T cells in Graves' hyperthyroidism and ophthalmopathy. General study points: Most thyroid clonotypes with frequency above 0.001 were detected in blood. Ophthalmopathy was identified by the model a median approximately 6.4 months ahead of onset.

Trimming removed 5 bases at V and 0 bases at J, with 5 bases between. The CDR3 has 12 residues. Graves' hyperthyroidism qualified as stable when ophthalmopathy did not progress within 18 months. RNA transcripts served as the template for amplifying TCR beta CDR3 regions. TCR CDR3 underwent first-round RT-PCR with the HTBI primer set. TCRdb fed the multiplex PCR reads into MiXCR, producing one record per CDR3 protein. The table includes 750,000 to 900,000 distinct CDR3 sequences, around 38% detected once. The origin of this receptor is a man aged 18 to 29 with Graves' hyperthyroidism. Source material: blood. This chain links TRBV12-3 or TRBV12-4 with TRBJ2-7, with unresolved D. The CDR3 sequence: CASSVHSYEQYF. The DNA of the CDR3 is TGTGCCAGCAGTGTACACTCCTACGAGCAGTACTTC.